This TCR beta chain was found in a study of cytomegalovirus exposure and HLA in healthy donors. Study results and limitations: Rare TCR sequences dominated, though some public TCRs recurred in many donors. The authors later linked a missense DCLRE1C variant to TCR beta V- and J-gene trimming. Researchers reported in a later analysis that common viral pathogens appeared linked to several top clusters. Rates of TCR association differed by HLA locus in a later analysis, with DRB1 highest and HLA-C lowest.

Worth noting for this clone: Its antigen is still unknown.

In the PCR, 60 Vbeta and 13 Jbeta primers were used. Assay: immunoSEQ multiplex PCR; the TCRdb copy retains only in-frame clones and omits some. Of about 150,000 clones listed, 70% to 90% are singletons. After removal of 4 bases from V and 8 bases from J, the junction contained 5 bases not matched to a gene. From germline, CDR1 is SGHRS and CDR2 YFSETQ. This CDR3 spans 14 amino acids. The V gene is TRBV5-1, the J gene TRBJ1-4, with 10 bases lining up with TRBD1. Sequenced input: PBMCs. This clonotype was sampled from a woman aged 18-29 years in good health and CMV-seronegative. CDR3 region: CASSIGTGEEKLFF. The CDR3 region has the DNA TGCGCCAGCAGCATAGGGACAGGGGAGGAAAAACTGTTTTTT.